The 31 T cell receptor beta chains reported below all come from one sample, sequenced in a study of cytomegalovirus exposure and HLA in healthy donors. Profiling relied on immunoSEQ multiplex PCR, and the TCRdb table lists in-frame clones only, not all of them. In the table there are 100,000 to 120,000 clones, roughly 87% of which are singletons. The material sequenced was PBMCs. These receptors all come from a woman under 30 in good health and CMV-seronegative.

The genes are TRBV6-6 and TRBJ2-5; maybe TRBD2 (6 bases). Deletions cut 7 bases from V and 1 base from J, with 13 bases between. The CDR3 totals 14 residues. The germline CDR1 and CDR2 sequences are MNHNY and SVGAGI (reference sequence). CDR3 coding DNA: TGTGCCAGCATCCAGGGACTGCCCCAAGAGACCCAGTACTTC. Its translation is CASIQGLPQETQYF.

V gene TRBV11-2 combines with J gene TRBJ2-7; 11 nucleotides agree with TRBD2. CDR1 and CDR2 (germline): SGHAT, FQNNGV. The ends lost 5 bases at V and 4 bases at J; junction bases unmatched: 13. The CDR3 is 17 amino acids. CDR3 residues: CASSTRGGLAGGYEQYF. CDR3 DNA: TGTGCCAGCAGCACCCGGGGGGGGCTAGCGGGGGGTTACGAGCAGTACTTC.

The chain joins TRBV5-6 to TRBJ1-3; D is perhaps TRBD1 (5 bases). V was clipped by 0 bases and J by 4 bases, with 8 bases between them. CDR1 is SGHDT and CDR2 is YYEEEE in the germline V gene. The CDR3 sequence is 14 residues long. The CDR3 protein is CASSLAGLGNTIYF. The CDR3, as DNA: TGTGCCAGCAGCTTGGCAGGGTTGGGAAACACCATATATTTT.

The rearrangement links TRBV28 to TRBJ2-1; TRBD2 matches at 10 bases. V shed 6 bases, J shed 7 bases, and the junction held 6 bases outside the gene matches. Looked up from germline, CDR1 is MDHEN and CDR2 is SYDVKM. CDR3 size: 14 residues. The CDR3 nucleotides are TGTGCCAGCAGCCAAGCGGGAGGGGGGAATGAGCAGTTCTTC. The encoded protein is CASSQAGGGNEQFF.

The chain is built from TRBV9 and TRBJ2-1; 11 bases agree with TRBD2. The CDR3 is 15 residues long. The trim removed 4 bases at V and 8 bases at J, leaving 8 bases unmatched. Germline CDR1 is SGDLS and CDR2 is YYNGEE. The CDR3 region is CASSTGTSGRDEQFF. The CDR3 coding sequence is TGTGCCAGCAGCACCGGGACTAGCGGACGAGATGAGCAGTTCTTC.

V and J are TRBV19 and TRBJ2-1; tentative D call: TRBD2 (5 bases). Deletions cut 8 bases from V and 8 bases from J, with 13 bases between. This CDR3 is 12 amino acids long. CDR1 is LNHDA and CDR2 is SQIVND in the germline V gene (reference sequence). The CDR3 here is CASSGVLDEQFF. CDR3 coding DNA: TGTGCCAGTTCCGGGGTTCTGGATGAGCAGTTCTTC. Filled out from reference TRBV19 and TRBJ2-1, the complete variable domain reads DGGITQSPKYLFRKEGQNVTLSCEQNLNHDAMYWYRQDPGQGLRLIYYSQIVNDFQKGDIAEGYSVSREKKESFPLTVTSAQKNPTAFYLCASSGVLDEQFFGPGTRLTVL.

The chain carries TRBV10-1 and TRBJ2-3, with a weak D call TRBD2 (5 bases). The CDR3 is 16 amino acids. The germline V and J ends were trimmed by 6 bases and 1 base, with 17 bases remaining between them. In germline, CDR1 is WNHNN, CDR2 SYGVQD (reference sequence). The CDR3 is CASSEIREPGTDTQYF. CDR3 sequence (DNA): TGCGCCAGCAGCGAAATAAGGGAGCCCGGCACAGATACGCAGTATTTT.

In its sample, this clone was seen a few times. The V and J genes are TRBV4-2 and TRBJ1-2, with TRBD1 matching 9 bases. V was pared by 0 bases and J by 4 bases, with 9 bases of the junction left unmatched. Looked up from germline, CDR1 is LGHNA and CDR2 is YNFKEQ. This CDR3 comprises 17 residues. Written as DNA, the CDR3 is TGTGCCAGCAGCCAAGACGTGGGACAGGGCCTCCTCTATGGCTACACCTTC. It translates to CASSQDVGQGLLYGYTF.

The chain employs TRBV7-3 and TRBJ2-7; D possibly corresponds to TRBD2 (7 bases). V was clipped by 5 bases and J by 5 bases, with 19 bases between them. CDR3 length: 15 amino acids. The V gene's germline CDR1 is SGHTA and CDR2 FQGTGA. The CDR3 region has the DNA TGTGCCAGCAGCCCAAACCCGGTGGGGGGGCACGAGCAGTACTTC. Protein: CASSPNPVGGHEQYF.

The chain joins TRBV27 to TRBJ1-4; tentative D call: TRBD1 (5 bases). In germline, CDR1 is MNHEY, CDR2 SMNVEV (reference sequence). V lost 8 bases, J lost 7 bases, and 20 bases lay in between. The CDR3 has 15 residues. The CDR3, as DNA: TGTGCCAGCTCCCTCTCGTTAGGGGTGGGTGAAAAACTGTTTTTT. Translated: CASSLSLGVGEKLFF.

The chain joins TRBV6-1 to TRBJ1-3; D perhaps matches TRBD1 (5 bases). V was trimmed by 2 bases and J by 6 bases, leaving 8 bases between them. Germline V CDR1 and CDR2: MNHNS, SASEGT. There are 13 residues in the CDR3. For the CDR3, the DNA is TGTGCCAGCAGTGAAAGGGGCCCAAACACCATATATTTT. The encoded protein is CASSERGPNTIYF.

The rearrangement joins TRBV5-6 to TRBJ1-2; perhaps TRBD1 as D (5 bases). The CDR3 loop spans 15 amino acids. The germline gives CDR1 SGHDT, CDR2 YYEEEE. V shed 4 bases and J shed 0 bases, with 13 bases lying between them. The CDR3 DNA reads TGTGCCAGCAGCCCCGGGACTCGAGCTAACTATGGCTACACCTTC. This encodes CASSPGTRANYGYTF.

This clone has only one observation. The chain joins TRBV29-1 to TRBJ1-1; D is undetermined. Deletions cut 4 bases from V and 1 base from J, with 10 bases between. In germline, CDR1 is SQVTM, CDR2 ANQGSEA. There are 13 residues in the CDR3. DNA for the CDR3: TGCAGCGTTGGCAGGCGAACGAACACTGAAGCTTTCTTT. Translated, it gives CSVGRRTNTEAFF.

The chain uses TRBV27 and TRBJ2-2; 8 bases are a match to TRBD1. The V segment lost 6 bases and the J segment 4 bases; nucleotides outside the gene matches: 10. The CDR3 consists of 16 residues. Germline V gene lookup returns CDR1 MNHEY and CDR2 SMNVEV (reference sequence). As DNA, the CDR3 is TGTGCCAGCAGAGCCCCCGGACAGGGTGGCACCGGGGAGCTGTTTTTT. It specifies CASRAPGQGGTGELFF.

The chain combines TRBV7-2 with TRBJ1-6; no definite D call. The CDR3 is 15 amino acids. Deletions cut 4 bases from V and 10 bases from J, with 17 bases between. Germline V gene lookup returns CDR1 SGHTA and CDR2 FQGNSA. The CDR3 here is CASSSSGRDRSPLHF. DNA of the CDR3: TGTGCCAGCAGCTCGTCCGGGAGGGATCGGTCACCCCTCCACTTT.

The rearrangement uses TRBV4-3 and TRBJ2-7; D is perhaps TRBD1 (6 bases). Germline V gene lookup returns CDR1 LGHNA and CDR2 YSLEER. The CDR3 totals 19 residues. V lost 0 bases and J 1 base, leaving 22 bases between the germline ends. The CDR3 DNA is TGCGCCAGCAGCCAAGACCACTTTGGGGGCCCCGGCGGTTCCTACGAGCAGTACTTC. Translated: CASSQDHFGGPGGSYEQYF.

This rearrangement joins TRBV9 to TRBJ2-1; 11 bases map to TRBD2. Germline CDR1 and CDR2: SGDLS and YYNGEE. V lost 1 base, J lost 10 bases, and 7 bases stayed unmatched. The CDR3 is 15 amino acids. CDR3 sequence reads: CASSVTSGGDVEQFF. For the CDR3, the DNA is TGTGCCAGCAGCGTAACTAGCGGGGGCGATGTGGAGCAGTTCTTC.

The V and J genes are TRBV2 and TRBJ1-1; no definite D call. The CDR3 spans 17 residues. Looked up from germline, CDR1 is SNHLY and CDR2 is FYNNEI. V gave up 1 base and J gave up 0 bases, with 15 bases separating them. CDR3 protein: CASSEGGPLPLNTEAFF. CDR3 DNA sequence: TGTGCCAGCAGTGAAGGAGGGCCATTACCTTTGAACACTGAAGCTTTCTTT.

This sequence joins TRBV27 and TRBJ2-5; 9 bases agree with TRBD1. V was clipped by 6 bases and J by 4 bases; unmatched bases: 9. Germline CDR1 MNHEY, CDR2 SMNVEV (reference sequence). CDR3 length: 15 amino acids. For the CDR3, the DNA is TGTGCCAGCAGCTTCGGGGACAGGGTGGGAGAGACCCAGTACTTC. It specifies CASSFGDRVGETQYF.

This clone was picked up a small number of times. This chain's CDR3 is CASSQDGQWSQPQHF. For the CDR3, the DNA is TGCGCCAGCAGCCAAGATGGACAGTGGTCACAGCCCCAGCATTTT. The chain combines TRBV4-3 with TRBJ1-5; D may be TRBD1 (6 bases). The CDR3 consists of 15 residues. Per the germline V gene, CDR1 is LGHNA and CDR2 is YSLEER. Trimming stripped 0 bases from V and 7 bases from J, with 13 bases between.

In DNA form, the CDR3 reads TGCGCCAGCAGCCAGGATTACTATGGCTACACCTTC. It yields the protein CASSQDYYGYTF. The chain couples TRBV5-1 to TRBJ1-2; no clear D. Germline values: CDR1 SGHRS, CDR2 YFSETQ. The V and J ends lost 4 bases and 3 bases respectively, with 7 bases between them. This CDR3 region has 12 residues.

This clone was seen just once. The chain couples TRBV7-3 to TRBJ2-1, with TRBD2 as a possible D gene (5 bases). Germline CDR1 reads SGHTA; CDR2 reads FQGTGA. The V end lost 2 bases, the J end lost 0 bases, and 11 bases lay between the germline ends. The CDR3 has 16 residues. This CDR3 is CASSLEGSLSYNEQFF. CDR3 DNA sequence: TGTGCCAGCAGCTTAGAGGGCAGTCTCTCCTACAATGAGCAGTTCTTC.

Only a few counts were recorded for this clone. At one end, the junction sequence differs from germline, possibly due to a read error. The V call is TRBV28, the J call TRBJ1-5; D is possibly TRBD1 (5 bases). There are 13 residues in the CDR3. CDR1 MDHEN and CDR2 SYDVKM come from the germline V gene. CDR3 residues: CVSGRGSNQPQHF. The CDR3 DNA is TGTGTCAGCGGGCGGGGGAGCAATCAGCCCCAGCATTTT.

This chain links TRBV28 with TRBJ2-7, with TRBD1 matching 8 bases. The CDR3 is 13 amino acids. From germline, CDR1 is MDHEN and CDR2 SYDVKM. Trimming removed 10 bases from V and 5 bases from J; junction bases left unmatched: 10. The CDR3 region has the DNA TGTGCCACCGATAAGAGACAGGGGAACGAGCAGTACTTC. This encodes CATDKRQGNEQYF.

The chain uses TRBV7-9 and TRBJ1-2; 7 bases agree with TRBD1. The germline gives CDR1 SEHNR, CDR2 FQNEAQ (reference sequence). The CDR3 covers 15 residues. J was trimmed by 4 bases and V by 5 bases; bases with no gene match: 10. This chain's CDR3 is CASSRDGQARYGYTF. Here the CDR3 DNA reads TGTGCCAGCAGCCGAGATGGACAGGCACGCTATGGCTACACCTTC.

CDR3 in DNA: TGTGCCAGCAGCCAAGCGACCTCGCGGGAGTACAATGAGCAGTTCTTC. Residues: CASSQATSREYNEQFF. The J gene is TRBJ2-1, the V gene TRBV4-2, with 7 bases that match TRBD2. This CDR3 has 16 amino acids. Germline CDR1 is LGHNA and CDR2 is YNFKEQ. Trimming removed 1 base from V and 4 bases from J; junction bases left unmatched: 7.

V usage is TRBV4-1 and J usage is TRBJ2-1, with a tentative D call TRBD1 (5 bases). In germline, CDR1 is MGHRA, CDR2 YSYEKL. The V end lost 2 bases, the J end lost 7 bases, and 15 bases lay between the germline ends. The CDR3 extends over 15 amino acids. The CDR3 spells CASSQRPTVSNEQFF. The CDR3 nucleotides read TGCGCCAGCAGCCAACGGCCGACAGTGTCTAATGAGCAGTTCTTC.

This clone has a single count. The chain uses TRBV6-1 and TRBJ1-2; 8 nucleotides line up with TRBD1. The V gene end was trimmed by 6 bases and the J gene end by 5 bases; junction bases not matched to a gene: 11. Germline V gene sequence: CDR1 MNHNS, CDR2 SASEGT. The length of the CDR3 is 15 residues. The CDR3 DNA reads TGTGCCAGCAGACCGGAGGTAGGGACAGGATATGGCTACACCTTC. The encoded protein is CASRPEVGTGYGYTF.

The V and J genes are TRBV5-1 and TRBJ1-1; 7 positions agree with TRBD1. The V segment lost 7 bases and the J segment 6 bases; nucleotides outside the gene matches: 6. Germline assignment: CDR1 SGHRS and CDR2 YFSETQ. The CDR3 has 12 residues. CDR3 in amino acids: CASRIDRAEAFF. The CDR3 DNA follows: TGCGCCAGCCGTATCGACAGGGCTGAAGCTTTCTTT.

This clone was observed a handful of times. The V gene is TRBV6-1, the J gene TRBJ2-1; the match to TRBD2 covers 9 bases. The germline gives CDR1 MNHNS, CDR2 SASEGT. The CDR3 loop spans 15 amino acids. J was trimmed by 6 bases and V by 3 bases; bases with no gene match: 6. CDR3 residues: CASSEASGNLNEQFF. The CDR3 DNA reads TGTGCCAGCAGTGAGGCTAGCGGGAACCTCAATGAGCAGTTCTTC.

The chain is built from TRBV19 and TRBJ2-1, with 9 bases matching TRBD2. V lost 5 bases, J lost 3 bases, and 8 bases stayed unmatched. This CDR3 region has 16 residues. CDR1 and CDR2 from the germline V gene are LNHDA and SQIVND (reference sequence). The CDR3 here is CASSGLAGTIYNEQFF. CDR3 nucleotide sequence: TGTGCCAGTAGTGGGCTAGCGGGAACCATCTACAATGAGCAGTTCTTC.